The present TCR beta chain was sequenced within a study of cytomegalovirus exposure and HLA in healthy donors. Study-wide context: From roughly 180 million T cells, an earlier analysis saw 90 million to 130 million unique TCR beta sequences.

The CDR3 totals 15 residues. V lost 6 bases, J lost 5 bases, and 20 bases lay in between. The germline CDR1 and CDR2 sequences are SNHLY and FYNNEI. Concerning this clone itself: Its antigen is undetermined.

Healthy donors of bone marrow made up the group. Amplification used 60 Vbeta primers and 13 Jbeta primers. The table came from immunoSEQ multiplex PCR; TCRdb's copy has only in-frame clones and leaves some out. The sample consists of approximately 150,000 clones, approximately 73% of them appearing once. Study-wide results and limits: Researchers reported that a few CMV-associated chains were confirmed in vitro as CMV antigen-specific. Previous analysis showed most TCR beta V segments were productive about 87% or about 30% of the time.

Sequencing was done on a sample of PBMCs. The clonotype was recovered from a man aged 25 to 45 in good health and CMV-seropositive. The chain couples TRBV2 to TRBJ2-7, with a possible D match to TRBD2 (6 bases). CDR3 coding DNA: TGTGCCAGCAGCCCGGGGTGGGGTAGCGGCGACGAGCAGTACTTC. Its translation is CASSPGWGSGDEQYF. The variable domain in full, with the rest retrieved from reference TRBV2 and TRBJ2-7, is EPEVTQTPSHQVTQMGQEVILRCVPISNHLYFYWYRQILGQKVEFLVSFYNNEISEKSEIFDDQFSVERPDGSNFTLKIRSTKLEDSAMYFCASSPGWGSGDEQYFGPGTRLTVT.